Detailed here is one TCR beta chain. The data were taken from a study of blood T cell repertoires in COVID-19. Study background: Spain, Italy and the United States supplied samples that represented acute and convalescent COVID-19. T cells, B-cell-depleted T cells, or PBMCs supplied cDNA or gDNA.

Deletions cut 5 bases from V and 5 bases from J, with 7 bases between. This CDR3 is 12 amino acids long. Per germline, CDR1 MNHEY and CDR2 SVGEGT. Under the authors' procedure: Estimation of nucleated cell counts was performed using reference gene primer amplification. Using immunoSEQ multiplex PCR, the repertoire was profiled, and TCRdb retains in-frame clones only, with some absent. The D gene and trimming were derived from the DNA, and the V and J assignments and clone size from that table. The table records about 29,000 clones, roughly 90% of them present only once. This chain joins TRBV6-2 or TRBV6-3 and TRBJ1-5; D is undetermined. The sample taken for sequencing was peripheral blood. The clonotype comes from a human donor with active COVID-19. The donor label of this sample is uncertain. In nucleotides, the CDR3 is TGTGCCAGCAGTGAGGCGGATCAGCCCCAGCATTTT. It is translated as CASSEADQPQHF.